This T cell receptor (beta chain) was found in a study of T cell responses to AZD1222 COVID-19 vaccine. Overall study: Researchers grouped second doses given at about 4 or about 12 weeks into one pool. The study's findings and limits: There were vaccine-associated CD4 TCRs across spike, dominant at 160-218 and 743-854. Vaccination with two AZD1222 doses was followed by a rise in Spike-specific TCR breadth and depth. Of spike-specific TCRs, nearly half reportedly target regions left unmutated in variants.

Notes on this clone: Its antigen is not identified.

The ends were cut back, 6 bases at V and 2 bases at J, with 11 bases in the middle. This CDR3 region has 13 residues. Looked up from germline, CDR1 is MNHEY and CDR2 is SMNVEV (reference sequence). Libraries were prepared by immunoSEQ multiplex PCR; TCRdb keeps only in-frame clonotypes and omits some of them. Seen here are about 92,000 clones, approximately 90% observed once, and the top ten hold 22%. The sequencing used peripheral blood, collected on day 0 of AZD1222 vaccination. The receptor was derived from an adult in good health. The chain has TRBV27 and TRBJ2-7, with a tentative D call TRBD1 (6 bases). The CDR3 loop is CASRGTTTYEQYF. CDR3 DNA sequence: TGTGCCAGCAGAGGGACAACTACCTACGAGCAGTACTTC.